This TCR beta chain appears in the sequencing data of a study of blood T cell repertoires in COVID-19. The ends lost 5 bases at V and 0 bases at J; junction bases unmatched: 10. The CDR3 is 18 residues long. CDR1 SGHTA and CDR2 FQGNSA come from the germline V gene. Libraries were prepared by immunoSEQ multiplex PCR; TCRdb keeps only in-frame clonotypes and omits some of them. Among some 6,100 clones listed, around 91% were seen once. The sequence was obtained from a human donor in a cohort sampled during active COVID-19. The sample consisted of peripheral blood. The chain links TRBV7-2 to TRBJ2-6; TRBD1 agrees at 7 bases. For the CDR3, the DNA is TGTGCCAGCAGCGACCCGGGGACAGCAAACTCTGGGGCCAACGTCCTGACTTTC. As protein: CASSDPGTANSGANVLTF.